This T cell receptor beta chain was sequenced in a study of shared clonotypes between healthy human individuals. Study summary: Those who served as donors were a couple of women and a few men between the ages of 18 and 49.

Study-level findings and limits: Generation probabilities were higher for clonotypes shared across all four sorted-subset donors than for unshared ones. In general, naive subsets displayed greater estimated richness than memory subsets did.

Points on this clone: The antigen remains unidentified.

The V end was cut by 5 bases, the J end by 0 bases, with 11 bases between. CDR1 is LNHNV, CDR2 YYDKDF, per germline (reference sequence). The CDR3 loop spans 14 amino acids. Cells designated naive CD8 were CD45RO-negative and were positively selected for CCR7, with terminally differentiated effector memory CD45RA+ cells excluded. Sequencing was performed with immunoSEQ multiplex PCR; in TCRdb, only in-frame clones are kept and a portion is missing. In the table there are about 2 million clones, around 96% of which are singletons. The source material was naive CD8+ T cells sorted from blood. The receptor was isolated from a man aged 18 to 35 in good health. The gene calls are TRBV15 and TRBJ2-7; no firm D call. Written as DNA, the CDR3 is TGTGCCACCAGCTACACTGAGGCCTCCTACGAGCAGTACTTC. It is translated as CATSYTEASYEQYF.